The 2 T cell receptor beta chains below all came from one sample that was sequenced in a study of shared clonotypes between healthy human individuals. Sequencing was performed with immunoSEQ multiplex PCR; in TCRdb, only in-frame clones are kept and a portion is missing. This repertoire shows approximately 2.1 million clones, 85% to 95% found once; its top ten account for under 0.45%. The sequencing sample was made of naive CD4+ T cells from PBMCs. The subset denotes: CD45RA+ positively selected. These receptors all come from a man aged 18-30 years in good health. Some clones in this sample may be carry-over from other donors' samples.

This clone was found once. The V and J genes are TRBV30 and TRBJ2-5; D is unclear. This CDR3 is built from 12 residues. From germline, CDR1 is GTSNPN and CDR2 SVGIG (reference sequence). V was pared by 0 bases and J by 7 bases, with 9 bases between. CDR3 sequence: CAWSVRSGTQYF. CDR3 nucleotide sequence: TGTGCCTGGAGTGTAAGATCAGGGACCCAGTACTTC. Supplemented by reference TRBV30 and TRBJ2-5, the full variable domain reads SQTIHQWPATLVQPVGSPLSLECTVEGTSNPNLYWYRQAAGRGLQLLFYSVGIGQISSEVPQNLSASRPQDRQFILSSKKLLLSDSGFYLCAWSVRSGTQYFGPGTRLLVL.

V is TRBV5-4 and J is TRBJ1-1; D might be TRBD1 (5 bases). Germline V gene sequence: CDR1 SGHNT, CDR2 YYREEE (reference sequence). This CDR3 region has 14 residues. V lost 4 bases and J 10 bases, leaving 20 bases between the germline ends. The CDR3 protein is CASSPKAGRLGAFF. The CDR3 DNA is TGTGCCAGCAGCCCCAAGGCAGGGAGGCTAGGAGCTTTCTTT.